The 3 T cell receptor beta chains below come from one sample, sequenced in a study of beta chain features in type 1 diabetes. As every portion of the isolated RNA was reverse transcribed, the sequencing read expressed TCRB transcripts. Assay: immunoSEQ multiplex PCR; the TCRdb copy retains only in-frame clones and omits some. The repertoire consists of 350,000 to 450,000 clones, with about 15% occurring once and the leading ten covering 0.035% to 0.04%. Sequenced sample: naive CD4+ T cells from blood. These receptors all come from a young man in good health.

The chain carries TRBV11-3 and TRBJ2-3; TRBD1 matches 12 bases. Per germline, CDR1 SGHNT and CDR2 YENEEA. The V and J ends lost 5 bases and 9 bases, in that order; junction bases with no gene match: 9. This CDR3 has 15 amino acids. CDR3 bases: TGTGCCAGCAGCAAGGGGACAGGGGGCGAGGACACGCAGTATTTT. Amino acid sequence: CASSKGTGGEDTQYF.

The gene calls are TRBV9 and TRBJ1-2, with a possible D match to TRBD1 (6 bases). The germline CDR1 and CDR2 sequences are SGDLS and YYNGEE. The V gene lost 3 bases and the J gene lost 7 bases, with 10 bases spanning the gap. The CDR3 has 12 amino acids. CDR3 residues: CASSAGDSGYTF. The DNA of the CDR3 is TGTGCCAGCAGCGCAGGGGACTCTGGCTACACCTTC.

This clone has more than one count but fewer than ten. The chain has TRBV4-1 and TRBJ2-3; 9 positions match TRBD2. V lost 1 base and J lost 2; bases outside the gene matches: 13. In germline, CDR1 is MGHRA, CDR2 YSYEKL. The length of the CDR3 is 19 residues. Written as DNA, the CDR3 is TGCGCCAGCAGCCAAGTGAGGAGCGGGGGGAAAGGAAACACAGATACGCAGTATTTT. It specifies CASSQVRSGGKGNTDTQYF.